The 24 T cell receptor beta chains below come from one sample, sequenced in a study of T cell clonality in common variable immunodeficiency. General study points: Common variable immunodeficiency TCR beta sequences reportedly had fewer deletions and N-nucleotide insertions.

Their target antigens are unknown. TCRdb's table, derived via immunoSEQ multiplex PCR, lists solely in-frame clones and lacks some. The sample includes approximately 28,000 clones, none of them occurring once. Material: peripheral blood mononuclear cells. These TCRs come from a human donor with common variable immunodeficiency.

There are a few counts of this clone. From the germline J gene comes the end of the CDR3, since the read stops 3 residues before it. This chain joins TRBV19 and TRBJ1-2, with TRBD1 identical over 12 bases. Germline assignment: CDR1 LNHDA and CDR2 SQIVND (reference sequence). The CDR3 spans 15 residues. V gave up 4 bases and J gave up 2 bases; unmatched junction bases: 2. This CDR3 is CASSTGTGGNYGYTF. The sequenced CDR3 bases are TGTGCCAGTAGTACCGGGACAGGGGGCAACTATGGC.

About this clone: Read sequence stops 3 residues before the CDR3 end, and the germline J gene provides the missing end. The genes are TRBV7-9 and TRBJ2-5; TRBD1 agrees at 9 bases. Trimming cost V 3 bases and J 5 bases; bases outside gene matches: 7. The CDR3 is 15 amino acids. Germline-derived CDR1 and CDR2 are SEHNR and FQNEAQ (reference sequence). CDR3 DNA (partial): TGTGCCAGCAGCTTCGGGACAGGGTGGGAGGAGACC. It yields the protein CASSFGTGWEET. The CDR3, in full, reads CASSFGTGWEETQYF.

Only a few counts were recorded for this clone. Read data end 3 residues before the CDR3 end; the end is taken from the germline J gene. The genes are TRBV19 and TRBJ2-3, with 12 bases lining up with TRBD2. The CDR3 runs to 19 residues. CDR1 is LNHDA and CDR2 is SQIVND in the germline V gene (reference sequence). V gave up 4 bases and J gave up 0 bases; unmatched junction bases: 11. The sequenced part of the CDR3 DNA is TGTGCCAGTAGTAGGGGCCTAGCGGGAGGGCCTCTGAGCACAGATACG. This sequence encodes CASSRGLAGGPLSTDT. The full CDR3 is CASSRGLAGGPLSTDTQYF.

This clone occurred many times. The missing CDR3 end, 3 residues past where the read stops, is filled in from the germline J gene. The chain combines TRBV20-1 with TRBJ2-2; TRBD2 is a possible D gene (6 bases). V lost 2 bases and J 2 bases, leaving 9 bases between the germline ends. Germline loops: CDR1 DFQATT, CDR2 SNEGSKA (reference sequence). This CDR3 spans 14 amino acids. The part of the CDR3 DNA that was read is TGCAGTGCTAGACGGCGGGGTAACACCGGGGAG. Its translation: CSARRRGNTGE. The CDR3 in full is CSARRRGNTGELFF.

Details on this clone: The read is 3 residues too short to cover the CDR3 end, so that end is filled in from the germline J gene. This chain joins TRBV10-3 and TRBJ2-7, with 13 positions matching TRBD2. V gave up 5 bases and J gave up 0 bases; unmatched junction bases: 4. CDR3 length equals 16 residues. Per germline, CDR1 ENHRY and CDR2 SYGVKD. CDR3 amino acids: CAISPTSGRPSYEQYF. CDR3 DNA (partial): TGTGCCATCAGTCCGACTAGCGGGAGGCCCTCCTACGAG.

This clone appeared many times. The read is 3 residues too short to cover the CDR3 end, so that end is filled in from the germline J gene. The chain has TRBV7-2 and TRBJ1-1; D unclear. Germline CDR1 SGHTA, CDR2 FQGNSA. The V end was cut by 1 base, the J end by 5 bases, with 11 bases between. The CDR3 loop spans 14 amino acids. The CDR3 sequence: CASSLEGPRTEAFF. The DNA read from the CDR3 is TGTGCCAGCAGCTTAGAAGGTCCGCGGACTGAA.

This clone has ten or more counts. Read sequence stops 3 residues before the CDR3 end, and the germline J gene provides the missing end. The chain recombines TRBV5-1 with TRBJ2-1, with TRBD1 matching over 10 bases. The CDR3 length is 16 residues. Germline CDR1 reads SGHRS; CDR2 reads YFSETQ. V lost 6 bases to trimming and J lost 0 bases; unmatched junction nucleotides: 6. The sequenced part of the CDR3 DNA is TGCGCCAGCACCCTAGGGACAGGGGCCTCCTACAATGAG. Translated, it gives CASTLGTGASYNE. The full CDR3 protein reads CASTLGTGASYNEQFF.

This clone was observed a few times. The DNA ends 3 residues before the CDR3 does, and the rest of the CDR3 is filled in from the germline J gene. The chain combines TRBV20-1 with TRBJ2-1; TRBD1 matches 7 bases. Germline V gives CDR1 DFQATT, CDR2 SNEGSKA (reference sequence). There are 14 residues in the CDR3. With V trimmed by 6 bases and J by 9 bases, 14 bases remained unmatched. The covered CDR3 bases are TGCAGTGCCGGCGGCCCAGGGGGTTTAGGTGAG. This codes for CSAGGPGGLGE. The entire CDR3 reads CSAGGPGGLGEQFF.

This clone was seen many times. The CDR3 goes on 3 residues after the read ends, and that part is filled in from the germline J gene. This chain links TRBV7-2 with TRBJ2-3, with 8 bases lining up with TRBD1. Germline V gene data show CDR1 as SGHTA and CDR2 as FQGNSA. The CDR3 extends over 15 amino acids. V was pared by 3 bases and J by 4 bases, with 6 bases of the junction left unmatched. The sequenced CDR3 bases are TGTGCCAGCAGCTTTGACAGGGGTAGCTCAGATACG. Protein product: CASSFDRGSSDT. The entire CDR3 protein is CASSFDRGSSDTQYF.

The table lists this clone with many counts. The sequence runs out 3 residues before the end of the CDR3; the remainder is reconstructed from the germline J gene. V is TRBV29-1 and J is TRBJ2-7; a weak D match, TRBD1 (5 bases). CDR3 size: 13 residues. V dropped 1 base and J dropped 2 bases, with 9 bases sitting between them. Per germline, CDR1 SQVTM and CDR2 ANQGSEA. The part of the CDR3 DNA that was read is TGCAGCGTTGAAGGACAGCGCCCCTACGAG. Translated: CSVEGQRPYE. The whole CDR3 region reads CSVEGQRPYEQYF.

With respect to this clone: The sequenced fragment ends 3 residues before the CDR3 boundary, so the rest is inferred from the germline J gene. The chain recombines TRBV5-1 with TRBJ1-1, with TRBD1 matching over 7 bases. The CDR3 has 13 amino acids. Germline V lookup: CDR1 SGHRS, CDR2 YFSETQ. V dropped 5 bases and J dropped 7; count of bases not matched to a gene: 8. The covered CDR3 bases are TGCGCCAGCAGTCGTATCGACAGGGATGAA. Translated, it gives CASSRIDRDE. The whole CDR3 reads CASSRIDRDEAFF. The whole variable domain, remainder taken from reference TRBV5-1 and TRBJ1-1, is KAGVTQTPRYLIKTRGQQVTLSCSPISGHRSVSWYQQTPGQGLQFLFEYFSETQRNKGNFPGRFSGRQFSNSRSEMNVSTLELGDSALYLCASSRIDRDEAFFGQGTRLTVV.

This clone was counted many times. The read terminates 3 residues before the CDR3 end, so the remaining end is supplied by the germline J gene. J is TRBJ2-4 and V is TRBV18, with 9 bases lining up with TRBD1. CDR1 is KGHSH and CDR2 is LQKENI in the germline V gene. The CDR3 extends over 16 amino acids. The V gene end was trimmed by 4 bases and the J gene end by 9 bases; junction bases not matched to a gene: 13. The CDR3 spells CASSLSGTGSLGIQYF. The sequenced part of the CDR3 DNA is TGTGCCAGCTCACTATCCGGGACAGGGTCCTTAGGCATT.

This clone was seen a few times. The CDR3 extends 3 residues past the end of the read, so its final part is completed from the germline J gene. J is TRBJ1-2 and V is TRBV7-2, with a weak D call TRBD1 (6 bases). Germline V gene sequence: CDR1 SGHTA, CDR2 FQGNSA. V lost 5 bases and J lost 4, with 17 bases in between. The CDR3 length is 15 residues. The chain's CDR3 is CASSLGTTRGYGYTF. Incomplete CDR3 DNA: TGTGCCAGCAGCCTTGGGACAACCCGAGGCTATGGC.

This clone was counted at least ten times. The CDR3 end lies 3 residues beyond the end of the read and is filled in from the germline J gene. The J gene is TRBJ1-1, the V gene TRBV14, with D perhaps TRBD1 (5 bases). There are 12 residues in the CDR3. Germline V lookup: CDR1 SGHDN, CDR2 FVKESK. CDR3 DNA (partial): TGTGCCAGCAGCCAAGGGGGCGGACAA. It translates to CASSQGGGQ. The entire CDR3 protein is CASSQGGGQAFF. Variable domain in full (rest from reference TRBV14 and TRBJ1-1): EAGVTQFPSHSVIEKGQTVTLRCDPISGHDNLYWYRRVMGKEIKFLLHFVKESKQDESGMPNNRFLAERTGGTYSTLKVQPAELEDSGVYFCASSQGGGQAFFGQGTRLTVV.

At least ten counts were recorded for this clone. Partial CDR3 DNA: TGTGCCAGTAGTATTCTCCGGACAGGGGAGCGGGGCAATCAGCCC. The encoded protein is CASSILRTGERGNQP. The complete CDR3 protein is CASSILRTGERGNQPQHF. The chain combines TRBV19 with TRBJ1-5, with 9 nucleotides matching TRBD1. The CDR3 extends 3 residues past the end of the read, so its final part is completed from the germline J gene. The CDR3 sequence is 18 residues long. Germline trimming cut 3 bases from V and 2 bases from J; bases unmatched to any gene: 11. CDR1 is LNHDA, CDR2 SQIVND, per germline (reference sequence).

This clone was detected a few times. The CDR3 end is not reached by the read, which stops 3 residues before it; the germline J gene fills it in. The chain couples TRBV2 to TRBJ1-5; 9 bases match TRBD1. CDR3 size: 16 residues. With V trimmed by 0 bases and J by 2 bases, 2 bases remained unmatched. The germline V gene has CDR1 SNHLY and CDR2 FYNNEI. CDR3 sequence: CASSEARTGGNQPQHF. CDR3 DNA (partial): TGTGCCAGCAGTGAAGCCCGGACAGGGGGCAATCAGCCC.

This clone was found many times. The read is 3 residues too short to cover the CDR3 end, so that end is filled in from the germline J gene. This chain uses TRBV29-1 with TRBJ2-4; TRBD1 agrees at 9 bases. The V gene's germline CDR1 is SQVTM and CDR2 ANQGSEA. With V trimmed by 6 bases and J by 8 bases, 11 bases remained unmatched. This CDR3 spans 14 amino acids. The DNA read from the CDR3 is TGCAGCGTAGGGACAGGGCTTACAGCGGACATT. This translates into CSVGTGLTADI. The full CDR3 reads CSVGTGLTADIQYF.

This clone has a count of ten or more. The read terminates 3 residues before the CDR3 end, so the remaining end is supplied by the germline J gene. The chain couples TRBV16 to TRBJ2-5; 7 bases align to TRBD2. The CDR3 runs to 15 residues. J gave up 1 base and V 1 base, and 3 bases lay outside the gene matches. Germline assignment: CDR1 KGHSY and CDR2 FQNENV. CDR3 sequence: CASSQFPSGQETQYF. CDR3 bases read: TGTGCCAGCAGCCAATTCCCTAGCGGCCAAGAGACC.

This clone appeared many times. The read terminates 3 residues before the CDR3 end, so the remaining end is supplied by the germline J gene. This chain connects TRBV10-3 to TRBJ2-7; D possibly corresponds to TRBD2 (6 bases). V lost 7 bases, J lost 0 bases, and 13 bases lay in between. In germline, CDR1 is ENHRY, CDR2 SYGVKD. The CDR3 runs 14 residues. Incomplete CDR3 DNA: TGTGCCATCACCCGGGACTTAAGCTCCTACGAG. As protein: CAITRDLSSYE. The whole CDR3 is CAITRDLSSYEQYF.

This clone was counted ten times or more. Sequencing ends 3 residues short of the CDR3 end; the germline J gene provides the rest. The chain joins TRBV18 to TRBJ1-2; D remains unclear. V lost 3 bases, J lost 7 bases, and 9 bases lay in between. Looked up from germline, CDR1 is KGHSH and CDR2 is LQKENI. The CDR3 covers 12 residues. CDR3 residues: CASSPTATGYTF. CDR3 bases read: TGTGCCAGCTCACCCACTGCTACTGGC.

In its sample, this clone was seen a few times. The DNA ends 3 residues before the CDR3 does, and the rest of the CDR3 is filled in from the germline J gene. The genes are TRBV2 and TRBJ1-6; the D gene is possibly TRBD1 (5 bases). CDR1 and CDR2 (germline): SNHLY, FYNNEI. This CDR3 has 14 amino acids. Trimming removed 7 bases from V and 5 bases from J, with 12 bases in between. The covered CDR3 bases are TGTGCCAGCAAGCCGGGACTGAATAATTCACCC. It codes for CASKPGLNNSP. In full, the CDR3 is CASKPGLNNSPLHF.

This clone was recorded at least ten times. The observed sequence ends 3 residues before the CDR3 terminus, with the missing tail filled in from the germline J gene. The V and J genes are TRBV20-1 and TRBJ2-5; D is uncertain. The CDR3 totals 12 residues. CDR1 is DFQATT and CDR2 is SNEGSKA in the germline V gene (reference sequence). The V end was cut by 2 bases, the J end by 5 bases, with 9 bases between. The CDR3 here is CSARIGRETQYF. The DNA read from the CDR3 is TGCAGTGCTAGAATCGGTCGGGAGACC.

This clone showed up many times. The sequenced fragment ends 3 residues before the CDR3 boundary, so the rest is inferred from the germline J gene. The V call is TRBV29-1, the J call TRBJ2-7, with D perhaps matching TRBD2 (6 bases). The CDR3 is made up of 15 amino acids. Between the trimmed V and J ends, which lost 6 bases and 5 bases, there was a span of 23 bases. Germline CDR1 SQVTM, CDR2 ANQGSEA. The part of the CDR3 DNA that was read is TGCAGCGTCCTTAAACGTGGGAGCGGGTTTGACGAG. It specifies CSVLKRGSGFDE. The CDR3 as a whole reads CSVLKRGSGFDEQYF.

This clone was detected many times. The read terminates 3 residues ahead of where the CDR3 ends, so the germline J gene completes it. J is TRBJ2-1 and V is TRBV20-1; the match to TRBD2 covers 12 bases. The CDR3 consists of 15 residues. The ends lost 5 bases at V and 5 bases at J; junction bases unmatched: 7. CDR1 is DFQATT, CDR2 SNEGSKA, per germline (reference sequence). CDR3 DNA, as far as it was read: TGCAGTGCTGACGGACTAGCGGGACCCAACAATGAG. This encodes CSADGLAGPNNE. The CDR3 reads in full as CSADGLAGPNNEQFF.